This T cell receptor (beta chain) was documented in a study of beta chain features in type 1 diabetes (dated by TCRdb to the late 2010s). Regarding the research as a whole: Mean age, gender distribution, total cell number and subset yield did not differ between patients and healthy donors. Across all samples, around 99 million sorted cells were examined, and cell number per subset correlated strongly with RNA yield. Regulatory and stem cell-like memory subsets were obtained from only 8 patients and roughly eight healthy donors, while naive and central memory subsets were obtained from all 30 or so donors. In the study, recently diagnosed type 1 diabetes patients and matched healthy donors were compared on the TCRB repertoires of their sorted circulating CD4+ T cell subsets. The study at large found these results: PCR may preferentially amplify shorter templates, but because patient and control samples were amplified and corrected together, any resulting skew would affect both groups equally. Because cDNA was sequenced instead of genomic DNA, activated cells with high expression could be over-represented, although the groups did not differ in activation or CD3 levels. In all four CD4+ subsets, TCRB CDR3 length was moderately but significantly shorter in type 1 diabetes patients. At VDJ recombination sites, type 1 diabetes patients had fewer insertions and more deleted nucleotides, which implies abnormalities in thymic rearrangement. Because the HLA sub-analyses included only small numbers of individuals, any influence of HLA type on TCRB rearrangement was left unresolved. Naive, central memory and regulatory TCRB repertoires appeared to be more similar among patients than among healthy donors.

This clone was seen a few times. The specificity of this receptor is unknown. Qualities for individual bases were not recorded, and no much larger clone is one base off. A single peripheral blood draw of approximately 120 mL on average was collected from each donor into heparinised tubes. A BD FACSAria II was used to sort naive, central memory, regulatory and stem cell-like memory CD4+ T cells with a panel that included CD45RO, CCR7, CD25, CD127, CD95 and CD27. All sorted populations exceeded 95% purity. PBMCs were isolated immediately by Lymphoprep density gradient centrifugation and stained directly without culture. So that batch effects would be minimized, each experiment stained and sorted samples in pairs, pairing one healthy donor with one patient. After removal of 2 bases from V and 3 bases from J, the junction retains 5 bases not matched to a gene. As encoded in the germline V gene (reference sequence), CDR1 is GTSNPN while CDR2 is SVGIG. Taken from cysteine to phenylalanine, the CDR3 has 14 residues. Just the 42-base CDR3 DNA is kept, in frame starting at base 1.

The entire amount of isolated RNA was reverse transcribed using the High Capacity cDNA Reverse Transcription Kit, so the sequenced TCRB transcripts were expressed ones. Deep immunoSEQ sequencing was performed on naive, central memory and regulatory T cell samples, with an average of roughly 3.5 million total reads per sample. Sorted cells were lysed in RLT buffer, and RNA was extracted using DNase-treated RNeasy Micro or Mini kits according to cell number. To prevent cross-contamination, each cell subset was processed individually, whereas patient and healthy donor samples were processed jointly. The immunoSEQ multiplex PCR was used to amplify TCRB sequences from cDNA, yielding 87-bp fragments that span the CDR3 region. The amplicons were sequenced using the Illumina HiSeq platform. Concerning the study's data processing: PCR bias was computationally corrected using synthetic template baselines, reads within Hamming distance 2 were collapsed, and singletons that could not be merged were discarded. Reads were aligned against IMGT so that V, D and J genes, CDR3 length and insertions or deletions at six rearrangement sites could be assigned. Clonotype counts were normalized to sorted cell number within each subset before computing true diversity and Gini coefficients with the tcR R package. The overlap coefficient, calculated on TCRB nucleotide sequences, was used to quantify repertoire sharing. This immuneACCESS table, as held by TCRdb, lists in-frame sequences with V and J called but not all clones. Of the missing ones, under half trace to an unresolved V gene in checked studies; the others have no known cause. That table furnishes V, J and clone size, whereas the DNA furnished D and trimming. Here the sample has about 150,000 clones; roughly 9% occur a single time. Of the sample, roughly 0.7% falls within the top ten clones.

The rearranged segments are TRBV30 and TRBJ1-2; TRBD1 fits 8 bases in the junction. This receptor was taken from a young woman with type 1 diabetes. Sequences were obtained from central memory CD4+ T cells from blood. The nucleotide sequence is given as TGTGCCTGGAGTAAGACAGGGGAGTACTATGGCTACACCTTC. The encoded protein is CAWSKTGEYYGYTF.